The source of this T cell receptor beta chain is a study of OX40 agonist ivuxolimab in advanced cancers. About the full investigation: The costimulatory receptor OX40 (CD134) was targeted by ivuxolimab, a fully human IgG2 agonistic monoclonal antibody. Patients were allowed to have had prior anti-PD-1, anti-PD-L1 or anti-CTLA-4 therapy, and around 43% of the dose-escalation patients had been treated with checkpoint inhibitors. Peripheral TCRbeta sequencing was intended to test whether TCR sequence diversity was altered and clonal T-cell expansion was caused by ivuxolimab. Of the 50 to 55 patients in dose escalation, around 19 had hepatocellular carcinoma, some 15 had melanoma, 9 had renal cell carcinoma and 9 had head and neck cancer. Partial responses occurred in three dose-escalation patients, of whom one had hepatocellular carcinoma and two had cutaneous melanoma. Intravenous ivuxolimab was administered to patients every 2 weeks at six dose levels: 0.01, 0.1, 0.3, 1.5, 3 and 10 mg/kg. The paper reports the monotherapy dose-escalation portion (N = 52 patients) of the phase I ivuxolimab trial. In the dose-escalation cohort, around four fifths of patients were male, and the mean age was around 60 years, with a range of roughly 23 to 85. Overall study outcomes, separate from this receptor: In the 0.1-3.0 mg/kg groups, partial responders were among the patients with the lowest normalized peripheral clonal expansion, particularly in CD8+ T cells. At doses of 0.1 to 3.0 mg/kg, clonal expansion of both CD4+ and CD8+ T cells in blood was seen between baseline and week 6. Low levels of normalized T-cell clonal expansion were also seen in some patients who did not respond. After ivuxolimab, CD8+ T cells had more expanded clones than CD4+ T cells on average. The antigen specificity of the peripheral T cells that underwent clonal expansion was not determined.

Genomic DNA was extracted from sorted cells for sequencing of the TCRbeta CDR3 region. TCRbeta CDR3 regions were sequenced using the immunoSEQ Assay. TCRdb provides this immuneACCESS table in a form limited to in-frame rearrangements. Some clones are lacking; in checked studies, under half of them reflect an unresolved V gene, and why the rest are absent is not known. For this sample the table gives tens of thousands of clones, of which just over 85% were detected only once. The biggest ten clones account for approximately 2% of the sample. The trial excluded patients who had a history of autoimmune disease or were on systemic immunosuppression. Peripheral blood for TCR sequencing was collected from all dose cohorts at baseline, on cycle 4 day 1, and on cycle 7 day 1. Samples came from an open-label, multicenter, first-in-human phase I dose-escalation trial of ivuxolimab. Adults with locally advanced or metastatic head and neck squamous cell, hepatocellular, melanoma or renal cell carcinoma were enrolled in the trial. Before TCR sequencing, CD4+ T cells and CD8+ T cells were sorted from peripheral blood as separate populations.

Based on the germline V gene, the CDR1 and CDR2 sequences are SNHLY and FYNNEI. Trimming removed 3 bases from V and 2 bases from J, leaving 7 bases between the germline ends. The CDR3 contains 13 residues, cysteine and phenylalanine counted. Only the CDR3 region is kept as DNA, spanning 39 bases read in frame from base 1. Notes on this clone: No cognate antigen has been identified for it. The input lacks base qualities; no much larger clone sits a single base away. Other DNA sequences from this sample encode an identical CDR3 as well.

The clonotype was recovered from an adult with an advanced solid tumor such as melanoma, head and neck, liver or kidney cancer. The chain is assembled from TRBV2 and TRBJ1-2; a weak D assignment points to TRBD1 (6 bases agree). The sequencing used CD4+ or CD8+ T cells sorted from blood, collected in a trial of the OX40 agonist ivuxolimab. The CDR3 loop reads CASSEQGNYGYTF. The sequenced DNA: TGTGCCAGCAGTGAGCAGGGGAACTATGGCTACACCTTC. The reference TRBV2 and TRBJ1-2 proteins fill in what lies around the CDR3, so the full variable domain reads EPEVTQTPSHQVTQMGQEVILRCVPISNHLYFYWYRQILGQKVEFLVSFYNNEISEKSEIFDDQFSVERPDGSNFTLKIRSTKLEDSAMYFCASSEQGNYGYTFGSGTRLTVV.